Included here is one T cell receptor beta chain sequence, with context. This sample stems from a study of shared T cell receptors in the human thymus. The table came from immunoSEQ multiplex PCR; TCRdb's copy has only in-frame clones and leaves some out. The sample has about 660,000 clones, roughly 90% seen once. Germline loops: CDR1 LNHDA, CDR2 SQIVND (reference sequence). J lost 6 bases, V lost 6 bases, and 12 bases had no gene match. This CDR3 has 16 residues. This sample also appeared in a second study, on human thymus T cells. That paper notes: The authors found apparently biased V and J gene usage in thymic and blood repertoires. Related research described strongly overlapping thymic repertoires in unrelated people.

Sequencing used thymocytes. This sequence joins TRBV19 and TRBJ2-7, with TRBD2 matching 12 bases. This TCR came from a boy less than two years old with a congenital heart defect. CDR3 sequence reads: CASRTLAGGLIGEQYF. The DNA for the CDR3 is TGTGCCAGTAGAACACTAGCGGGAGGCCTCATCGGCGAGCAGTACTTC. Using reference TRBV19 and TRBJ2-7 for the parts outside the CDR3, the full variable domain is DGGITQSPKYLFRKEGQNVTLSCEQNLNHDAMYWYRQDPGQGLRLIYYSQIVNDFQKGDIAEGYSVSREKKESFPLTVTSAQKNPTAFYLCASRTLAGGLIGEQYFGPGTRLTVT.